The rows below give T cell receptor beta chains drawn from one sample of a study of graft-versus-host responses after intestinal transplantation. Sequenced by immunoSEQ multiplex PCR; TCRdb stores in-frame clones only, minus some. The sample has fewer than 95,000 clones, around 93% seen once. The antigens of these receptors remain unknown. Sequenced here: unstimulated CD8+ T cells sorted from spleen or lymph node cells, sampled before intestinal transplant. The receptors were gathered from a human donor who received an intestinal transplant. Both conserved end residues are part of each CDR3. A D gene is named only where the DNA matches it firmly. For some rows the clone size is stated as once, few or many, or as a class when expanded; others skip it.

V gene	clone size	D gene	J gene	CDR3 protein	CDR3 DNA
TRBV21-1	-	-	TRBJ2-1	CASSKGSGGPYNEQFF	TGTGCCAGCAGCAAAGGGAGCGGGGGTCCGTACAATGAGCAGTTCTTC
TRBV4-3	once	-	TRBJ2-1	CASSQDIVPNEQFF	TGCGCCAGCAGCCAAGATATTGTTCCGAATGAGCAGTTCTTC
TRBV13	-	-	TRBJ1-2	CASSLRAGGSYGYTF	TGTGCCAGCAGCTTAAGGGCGGGGGGTAGCTATGGCTACACCTTC
TRBV4-3	-	-	TRBJ1-2	CASSQEWSNRVTGYTF	TGCGCCAGCAGCCAAGAGTGGAGTAACAGGGTAACTGGCTACACCTTC
TRBV15	-	-	TRBJ1-1	CATSRGRVQVSNTEAFF	TGTGCCACCAGCAGAGGTCGGGTTCAAGTTTCGAACACTGAAGCTTTCTTT
TRBV27	-	TRBD1	TRBJ1-2	CASSLSWTGALNYGYTF	TGTGCCAGCAGTTTATCCTGGACAGGGGCCCTTAACTATGGCTACACCTTC
TRBV30	once	-	TRBJ2-5	CAWSKDSQETQYF	TGTGCCTGGAGCAAAGACAGTCAAGAGACCCAGTACTTC
TRBV9	once	-	TRBJ2-1	CASSVSGALTYNEQFF	TGTGCCAGCAGCGTATCTGGGGCCTTAACCTACAATGAGCAGTTCTTC
TRBV27	-	-	TRBJ2-3	CASSAGARTDTQYF	TGTGCCAGCAGCGCGGGGGCCCGCACAGATACGCAGTATTTT
TRBV11-2	once	TRBD2	TRBJ2-3	CASSSPTSGGAGTDTQYF	TGTGCCAGCAGCTCCCCGACTAGCGGGGGGGCCGGCACAGATACGCAGTATTTT
TRBV7-9	once	TRBD2	TRBJ2-7	CASSSGEGRYEQYF	TGTGCCAGCAGCTCTGGGGAGGGGAGGTACGAGCAGTACTTC
TRBV27	-	TRBD1	TRBJ1-1	CASRPRGLDTEAFF	TGTGCCAGCAGGCCCAGGGGGCTAGACACTGAAGCTTTCTTT
TRBV6-1	-	-	TRBJ1-6	CASSEFGSGSPLHF	TGTGCCAGCAGTGAATTCGGGAGCGGGTCACCCCTCCACTTT
TRBV11-2	-	-	TRBJ2-1	CASSGSFHEQFF	TGTGCCAGCAGCGGTAGCTTTCATGAGCAGTTCTTC
TRBV29-1	-	-	TRBJ1-2	CSVPREGYGYTF	TGCAGCGTCCCCCGAGAGGGCTATGGCTACACCTTC
TRBV12-5	-	TRBD1	TRBJ2-2	CASGFGAGGRTGELFF	TGTGCTAGTGGTTTTGGGGCAGGGGGCCGGACCGGGGAGCTGTTTTTT
TRBV27	-	TRBD1	TRBJ2-7	CASSLEPGGVYEQYF	TGTGCCAGCAGTCTTGAACCAGGGGGAGTCTACGAGCAGTACTTC
TRBV29-1	-	-	TRBJ1-2	CSVDPLPLTENYGYTF	TGCAGCGTAGACCCCCTCCCCCTGACGGAGAACTATGGCTACACCTTC
TRBV7-6	once	-	TRBJ2-2	CASSLAGGNTGELFF	TGTGCCAGCAGCTTAGCGGGGGGGAACACCGGGGAGCTGTTTTTT
TRBV23-1	-	TRBD2	TRBJ2-3	CASILQGGGESDTQYF	TGCGCCAGCATCCTTCAAGGCGGGGGGGAATCAGATACGCAGTATTTT
TRBV6-6	-	-	TRBJ1-1	CASSYPGGLNTEAFF	TGTGCCAGCAGTTACCCGGGGGGGCTGAACACTGAAGCTTTCTTT
TRBV4-3	few	-	TRBJ1-3	CASAEGTHSGNTIYF	TGCGCCAGCGCTGAGGGAACACACTCTGGAAACACCATATATTTT
TRBV19	-	TRBD1	TRBJ2-3	CASSLTGARTDTQYF	TGTGCCAGTAGTCTTACAGGGGCCCGCACAGATACGCAGTATTTT
TRBV30	-	TRBD2	TRBJ2-3	CAWSERLAGTDTQYF	TGTGCCTGGAGTGAGCGGCTAGCGGGCACAGATACGCAGTATTTT
TRBV2	-	-	TRBJ2-2	CASTLPTGELFF	TGTGCCAGCACCCTCCCCACCGGGGAGCTGTTTTTT
TRBV4-1	-	-	TRBJ2-3	CASSHHTDTQYF	TGCGCCAGCAGCCACCACACAGATACGCAGTATTTT
TRBV15	-	-	TRBJ2-7	CATRRRGSYEQYF	TGTGCCACCAGGAGGAGGGGTTCCTACGAGCAGTACTTC
TRBV9	-	TRBD1	TRBJ1-2	CASSAPRTGGNYGYTF	TGTGCCAGCAGCGCACCCCGGACAGGAGGAAACTATGGCTACACCTTC
TRBV5-4	-	TRBD2	TRBJ2-3	CASSLGDYWYF	TGTGCCAGCAGCTTGGGGGACTACTGGTATTTT
TRBV4-3	-	TRBD1	TRBJ1-2	CASSQGTGSPLGGYTF	TGCGCCAGCAGCCAAGGGACAGGGTCCCCCTTGGGGGGCTACACCTTC
TRBV11-2	-	-	TRBJ2-5	CASSSGMETQYF	TGTGCCAGCAGTTCGGGGATGGAGACCCAGTACTTC
TRBV29-1	-	TRBD1	TRBJ2-7	CSVDFGTGGKGEQYF	TGCAGCGTTGATTTCGGGACAGGGGGGAAGGGCGAGCAGTACTTC
TRBV4-2	-	TRBD2	TRBJ2-1	CASSPLLAGAYNEQFF	TGTGCCAGCAGCCCCTTACTAGCGGGGGCCTACAATGAGCAGTTCTTC